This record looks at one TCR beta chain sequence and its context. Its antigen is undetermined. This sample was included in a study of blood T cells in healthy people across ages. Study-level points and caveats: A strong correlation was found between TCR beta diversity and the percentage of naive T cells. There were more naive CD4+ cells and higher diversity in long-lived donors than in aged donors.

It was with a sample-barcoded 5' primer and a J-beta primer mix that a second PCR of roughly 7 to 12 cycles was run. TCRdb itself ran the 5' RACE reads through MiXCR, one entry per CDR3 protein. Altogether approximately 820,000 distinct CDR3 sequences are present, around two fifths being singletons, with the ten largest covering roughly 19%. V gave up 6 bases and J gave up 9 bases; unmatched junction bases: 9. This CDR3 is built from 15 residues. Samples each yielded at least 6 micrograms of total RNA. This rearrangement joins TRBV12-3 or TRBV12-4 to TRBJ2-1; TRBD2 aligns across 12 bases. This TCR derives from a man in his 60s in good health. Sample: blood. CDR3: CASSSLAGGPGEQFF. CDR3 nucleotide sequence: TGTGCCAGCAGCTCTCTAGCGGGGGGGCCGGGTGAGCAGTTCTTC.